The clone carrying this TCR beta chain was found many times. Its matching antigen is unknown. One entry per CDR3 protein results from TCRdb running MiXCR on the 5' RACE reads. Among some 64,000 distinct CDR3 sequences, over 10% were seen once, and the ten largest hold roughly 8.3%. The record originates from a study of early T cells in non-severe SARS-CoV-2 infection. Study-level information: Sequencing was performed on bulk RNA from unsorted whole blood, leaving chains unpaired. Broader study findings: Database matching using VDJdb favored anti-spike CD8 responses, with private and CD4 specificities left missing.

CDR1 SGHVS and CDR2 FQNEAQ come from the germline V gene. The CDR3 covers 14 residues. V trimming: 2 bases; J trimming: 5 bases; junction bases outside the gene matches: 4. This chain uses TRBV7-8 with TRBJ2-7, with 9 bases matching TRBD1. The sequencing sample was made of whole blood. This receptor was obtained from an adult who was a healthcare worker with PCR-confirmed SARS-CoV-2 infection or an uninfected control (not recorded which). CDR3 in DNA: TGTGCCAGCAGCTTACGGGACAGGGCCCACGAGCAGTACTTC. Its translation is CASSLRDRAHEQYF.